This TCR beta chain emerged from a study of blood T cell repertoires in COVID-19. The method was immunoSEQ multiplex PCR; TCRdb's version includes in-frame clones alone and lacks a portion of them. The table has roughly 260,000 clones, about 80% seen once; the top ten hold about 3.6%. This CDR3 has 16 residues. V was clipped by 4 bases and J by 12 bases; unmatched bases: 18. Germline CDR1 SGHNT, CDR2 YYREEE (reference sequence). Sample: PBMCs or T cells enriched from blood (not recorded which). The chain recombines TRBV5-4 with TRBJ2-3; 9 bases match TRBD1. The sequence was collected from a woman aged 40-49 years who had been exposed to COVID-19. CDR3 loop: CASSTGSGANRGLQYF. The DNA of the CDR3 is TGTGCCAGCAGCACGGGAAGCGGTGCTAACAGGGGGCTTCAGTATTTT.